The present T cell receptor (beta chain) was sequenced within a study of blood T cell repertoires in COVID-19. The table came from immunoSEQ multiplex PCR; TCRdb's copy has only in-frame clones and leaves some out. Of roughly 400,000 clones listed, roughly 92% were seen once; the top ten hold about 0.86%. V trimming: 5 bases; J trimming: 5 bases; junction bases outside the gene matches: 12. The CDR3 is 17 amino acids. CDR1 is LNHDA and CDR2 is SQIVND in the germline V gene (reference sequence). The V and J genes are TRBV19 and TRBJ2-1; 10 bases map to TRBD2. The sequence was collected from a woman aged 40 to 55 who had been exposed to COVID-19. What was sequenced was PBMCs or T cells enriched from blood (not recorded which). The CDR3 DNA sequence: TGTGCCAGTAGTCCGCGGGGTAGCGGGGGGCTTGACAATGAGCAGTTCTTC. Protein product: CASSPRGSGGLDNEQFF.